One and the same sample provided the 6 T cell receptor beta chains below, sequenced in a study of blood T cells in healthy people across ages. A J-beta primer mix and a sample-barcoded 5' primer were used in a second PCR of roughly 7 to 12 cycles. TCRdb re-called the 5' RACE reads with MiXCR, one entry per CDR3 protein. The repertoire includes around 990,000 distinct CDR3 sequences, about 23% of them detected once, and about 0.69% sits in the top ten. The same sample was also studied in work on T cells of mothers and their children.

The material sequenced was blood. The source of these receptors is a girl aged 2 to 9 in good health.

The table lists this clonotype with a count of one. The gene calls are TRBV5-1 and TRBJ1-2; D unclear. The CDR3 sequence is 13 residues long. V was clipped by 4 bases and J by 8 bases, with 15 bases between them. Germline CDR1 is SGHRS and CDR2 is YFSETQ. The chain's CDR3 is CASSPAGVPGYTF. CDR3 nucleotides: TGCGCCAGCAGCCCGGCCGGGGTCCCGGGCTACACCTTC.

This clonotype has only a few counts. This rearrangement joins TRBV6-5 to TRBJ2-1; D unresolved. CDR1 is MNHEY and CDR2 is SVGAGI in the germline V gene. V was trimmed by 4 bases and J by 0 bases, leaving 13 bases between them. This CDR3 has 16 amino acids. The CDR3 DNA follows: TGTGCCAGCAGTTCGGACCTCTGGAGCTCCTACAATGAGCAGTTCTTC. Amino acid sequence: CASSSDLWSSYNEQFF.

The rearrangement joins TRBV7-8 to TRBJ2-5; 15 bases fit TRBD2. Trimming cost V 5 bases and J 4 bases; bases outside gene matches: 5. Germline V gene data show CDR1 as SGHVS and CDR2 as FQNEAQ. The CDR3 runs to 16 residues. This chain's CDR3 is CASSHGLAGGGETQYF. The CDR3 coding sequence is TGTGCCAGCAGCCATGGACTAGCGGGAGGGGGAGAGACCCAGTACTTC.

The chain recombines TRBV7-2 with TRBJ1-1; D remains ambiguous. Germline CDR1 is SGHTA and CDR2 is FQGNSA. The V gene lost 11 bases and the J gene lost 4 bases, with 11 bases spanning the gap. The CDR3 extends over 11 amino acids. The DNA of the CDR3 is TGTGCCGAAGTATTTGTCACTGAAGCTTTCTTT. Amino acids: CAEVFVTEAFF.

This clonotype has just a few counts. The V gene is TRBV29-1, the J gene TRBJ2-1; TRBD2 is a possible D gene (6 bases). CDR1 is SQVTM, CDR2 ANQGSEA, per germline. CDR3 length equals 13 residues. Trimming removed 8 bases at V and 5 bases at J, with 16 bases between. The CDR3 DNA is TGCAGCCTCGTACTAGCCGCCGACAATGAGCAGTTCTTC. Translating it yields CSLVLAADNEQFF.

A few counts support this clonotype. This chain joins TRBV6-5 and TRBJ1-2, with a weak D call TRBD1 (5 bases). CDR1 and CDR2 from the germline V gene are MNHEY and SVGAGI. The CDR3 covers 13 residues. V lost 10 bases to trimming and J lost 4 bases, with 16 bases between them. CDR3 in amino acids: CATIDRGIYGYTF. CDR3 bases: TGTGCCACGATAGACAGAGGGATCTATGGCTACACCTTC.